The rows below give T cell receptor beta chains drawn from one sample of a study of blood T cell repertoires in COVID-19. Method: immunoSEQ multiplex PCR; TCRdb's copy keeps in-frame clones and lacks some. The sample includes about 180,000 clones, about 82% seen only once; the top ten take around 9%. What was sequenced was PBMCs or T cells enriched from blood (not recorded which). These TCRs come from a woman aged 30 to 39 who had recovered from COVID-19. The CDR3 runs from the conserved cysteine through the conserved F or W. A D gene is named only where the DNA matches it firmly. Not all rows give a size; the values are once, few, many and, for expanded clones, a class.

TGTGCCAGCAGTTACAGAGGTGAGCAGTTCTTC,CASSYRGEQFF,-,-,TRBJ2-1,TRBV6-5
TGTGCCAGCAGTCCGGCGACAGACTATGGCTACACCTTC,CASSPATDYGYTF,-,-,TRBJ1-2,TRBV28
TGTGCCAGCAGTTTATCGGGACAGGTAAAAAATGAGCAGTTCTTC,CASSLSGQVKNEQFF,TRBD1,once,TRBJ2-1,TRBV27
TGTGCCAGCAGTAACCCGACAGTTATGAACACTGAAGCTTTCTTT,CASSNPTVMNTEAFF,-,-,TRBJ1-1,TRBV27
TGCGCCAGTAATATGGCTGGCGAGCAGTACTTC,CASNMAGEQYF,-,few,TRBJ2-7,TRBV5-1
TGTGCCAGCAGACAGCCCCCCGACAGGGGGTTAGGCGAGCAGTACTTC,CASRQPPDRGLGEQYF,-,-,TRBJ2-7,TRBV21-1
TGTGCCACACACGCGGGGACCTACGAGCAGTACTTC,CATHAGTYEQYF,-,-,TRBJ2-7,TRBV2
TGTGCCATCAGTTTGGACTCCAATGAGCAGTTCTTC,CAISLDSNEQFF,-,once,TRBJ2-1,TRBV10-3
TGTGCCAGCAGTTTATCCCTCGGCGGAGGCACCATATATTTT,CASSLSLGGGTIYF,-,-,TRBJ1-3,TRBV27
TGTGCCAGCAGCCAAGATCTAGACTCCTACGAGCAGTACTTC,CASSQDLDSYEQYF,-,-,TRBJ2-7,TRBV4-2
TGTGCCTGGACACGGGACAGAACTAACTATGGCTACACCTTC,CAWTRDRTNYGYTF,TRBD1,-,TRBJ1-2,TRBV30
TGTGCCAGCAGTGAAAGGACAGTAGGAAACACCATATATTTT,CASSERTVGNTIYF,-,-,TRBJ1-3,TRBV2
TGTGCCAGCAGTTTATGGGCGCCGGGAGACAGGGACTATGGCTACACCTTC,CASSLWAPGDRDYGYTF,TRBD1,-,TRBJ1-2,TRBV28
TGTGCCAGCAGTTTAATACAGAACAACGAAGCTTTCTTT,CASSLIQNNEAFF,-,-,TRBJ1-1,TRBV28
TGCGCCAGCAGCCCTCGGGAGAGCTCCTATAATTCACCCCTCCACTTT,CASSPRESSYNSPLHF,-,-,TRBJ1-6,TRBV4-1
TGTGCCAGCATTCCGACAGTAAACCAAGAGACCCAGTACTTC,CASIPTVNQETQYF,-,-,TRBJ2-5,TRBV28
TGTGCTAGCAGCTTAGCCAGTCATCTGGACACCGGGGAGCTGTTTTTT,CASSLASHLDTGELFF,-,-,TRBJ2-2,TRBV7-7
TGTGCCAGCAGTGAGAGCCAACAGGGCACCGGGGAGCTGTTTTTT,CASSESQQGTGELFF,-,-,TRBJ2-2,TRBV6-4
TGTGCCAGCAGCCCCCGGGACACAAGGGAAAAACTGTTTTTT,CASSPRDTREKLFF,-,-,TRBJ1-4,TRBV7-8
TGTGCCAGCAGTTACCTGGGGGGGCGAAGCACAGATACGCAGTATTTT,CASSYLGGRSTDTQYF,-,-,TRBJ2-3,TRBV6-5
TGTGCCAGCAGTGAGACTAGCGGGAGTCGGAATGAGCAGTTCTTC,CASSETSGSRNEQFF,TRBD2,few,TRBJ2-1,TRBV6-4
TGTGCCAGCAGCGCCCCGCGCCAGGGGGCGAGAGGAAACACCATATATTTT,CASSAPRQGARGNTIYF,TRBD1,-,TRBJ1-3,TRBV9
TGTGCCAGCAGTTTATCCGGGGGTTTAGATACGCAGTATTTT,CASSLSGGLDTQYF,-,-,TRBJ2-3,TRBV27